These 29 T cell receptor beta chains came from one sample sequenced in a study of human T cells and chemical hapten exposure. TCRdb used MiXCR to reprocess the RACE reads, holding one entry per CDR3 protein. The data hold about 380,000 distinct CDR3 sequences, with around 6% observed a single time. Documented time point: patch test 2, 6 weeks after DPC sensitization. The treatment was: therapeutic diphenylcyclopropenone sensitization with weekly scalp DPC. The sample in question was whole blood, obtained in connection with sensitization to the hapten diphenylcyclopropenone (DPC). The receptors come from a woman aged 18-29 years with alopecia areata. Some clones in this sample may be carry-over from other donors' samples.

The chain uses TRBV2 and TRBJ1-1; D possibly corresponds to TRBD1 (6 bases). The germline V gene encodes CDR1 SNHLY and CDR2 FYNNEI. V was shortened by 6 bases and J by 8 bases, with 10 bases between the two germline ends. The CDR3 loop spans 11 amino acids. The CDR3 reads CASRDSLEAFF. The CDR3 bases are TGTGCCAGCAGGGACAGCTTAGAAGCTTTCTTT.

This clonotype was detected many times. The chain combines TRBV6-5 with TRBJ1-2; the D gene is possibly TRBD1 (6 bases). CDR1 and CDR2 from the germline V gene are MNHEY and SVGAGI. CDR3 length: 12 amino acids. Trimming took off 4 bases at V and 8 bases at J, with 11 bases between the two ends. Written as DNA, the CDR3 is TGTGCCAGCAGTTCGTACAGGGAAGGCTACACCTTC. The encoded protein is CASSSYREGYTF.

This clonotype occurred many times. The DNA for the CDR3 is TGTGCCAGCAGTGGCGGGACAGATAGCAATCAGCCCCAGCATTTT. It codes for CASSGGTDSNQPQHF. This chain joins TRBV6-2 or TRBV6-3 and TRBJ1-5, with 7 bases that match TRBD1. The CDR3 totals 15 residues. The trim removed 5 bases at V and 0 bases at J, leaving 4 bases unmatched. In germline, CDR1 is MNHEY, CDR2 SVGEGT.

This clonotype was picked up many times. This chain links TRBV7-9 with TRBJ1-1; the D gene is possibly TRBD1 (6 bases). The CDR3 consists of 12 residues. V lost 5 bases, J lost 4 bases, and 8 bases lay in between. CDR1 is SEHNR, CDR2 FQNEAQ, per germline (reference sequence). The CDR3 loop reads CASSPDSTEAFF. Here the CDR3 DNA reads TGTGCCAGCAGCCCGGACAGCACTGAAGCTTTCTTT.

This clonotype was found a few times. The chain combines TRBV5-1 with TRBJ2-3; 12 positions agree with TRBD1. The CDR3 has 17 amino acids. The V gene's germline CDR1 is SGHRS and CDR2 YFSETQ. V was clipped by 0 bases and J by 4 bases; unmatched bases: 6. The CDR3 DNA reads TGCGCCAGCAGCTTGGAGGGGACAGGGGGCTTCGCAGATACGCAGTATTTT. It is translated as CASSLEGTGGFADTQYF.

The rearrangement joins TRBV7-9 to TRBJ1-1; D unclear. CDR3 size: 15 residues. Trimming cost V 1 base and J 1 base, with 10 bases left between them. Germline assignment: CDR1 SEHNR and CDR2 FQNEAQ (reference sequence). The DNA of the CDR3 is TGTGCCAGCAGCTTAGTAGGGCAGGCGAACACTGAAGCTTTCTTT. Translated: CASSLVGQANTEAFF. Drawing the rest from reference TRBV7-9 and TRBJ1-1, the complete variable domain is DTGVSQNPRHKITKRGQNVTFRCDPISEHNRLYWYRQTLGQGPEFLTYFQNEAQLEKSRLLSDRFSAERPKGSFSTLEIQRTEQGDSAMYLCASSLVGQANTEAFFGQGTRLTVV.

This rearrangement joins TRBV20-1 to TRBJ1-6; 9 nucleotides agree with TRBD1. This CDR3 has 14 residues. Germline loops: CDR1 DFQATT, CDR2 SNEGSKA (reference sequence). Trimming cost V 0 bases and J 8 bases; bases outside gene matches: 2. The chain's CDR3 is CSARDGTGYSPLHF. The CDR3 nucleotides read TGCAGTGCTAGAGATGGGACAGGGTATTCACCCCTCCACTTT.

This clonotype was counted at least ten times. The V call is TRBV12-3 or TRBV12-4, the J call TRBJ1-3; TRBD1 aligns across 7 bases. The CDR3 contains 13 residues. After removal of 6 bases from V and 5 bases from J, the junction contained 4 bases not matched to a gene. As DNA, the CDR3 is TGTGCCAGCAGAACAGGGGTGCGAAACACCATATATTTT. Translating it yields CASRTGVRNTIYF.

This clonotype has a count of ten or more. This chain uses TRBV4-3 with TRBJ2-1; 8 positions match TRBD1. Unmatched junction bases numbered 15, after V lost 6 bases and J lost 8 bases. Germline V CDR1 and CDR2: LGHNA, YSLEER. This CDR3 spans 16 amino acids. The CDR3 DNA reads as TGCGCCAGCAGTCCTCAGCCCAGGGGGCGCTTCGATGAGCAGTTCTTC. This translates into CASSPQPRGRFDEQFF.

The chain carries TRBV20-1 and TRBJ1-1, with 7 bases matching TRBD1. J gave up 1 base and V 4 bases, and 6 bases lay outside the gene matches. CDR1 DFQATT and CDR2 SNEGSKA come from the germline V gene (reference sequence). CDR3 length: 14 residues. CDR3 DNA sequence: TGCAGTGCTACAGTGACAGGGCGGAACACTGAAGCTTTCTTT. Its protein is CSATVTGRNTEAFF.

This chain connects TRBV4-2 to TRBJ1-2, with TRBD1 matching over 8 bases. There are 14 residues in the CDR3. V was clipped by 2 bases and J by 4 bases; unmatched bases: 3. Per germline, CDR1 LGHNA and CDR2 YNFKEQ. The CDR3 DNA sequence: TGTGCCAGCAGCCAACCGGACAGGGCCTATGGCTACACCTTC. This codes for CASSQPDRAYGYTF.

Only a few counts were recorded for this clonotype. The chain joins TRBV5-4 to TRBJ2-5, with TRBD2 matching 7 bases. Per germline, CDR1 SGHNT and CDR2 YYREEE (reference sequence). The junction had 15 bases not matched to a gene; V was cut back by 3 bases and J by 4 bases. The length of the CDR3 is 17 residues. The CDR3 nucleotides are TGTGCCAGCAGCTCCACGGGAACTAGCGTCGCAAGAGAGACCCAGTACTTC. It translates to CASSSTGTSVARETQYF. The whole variable domain, filled in from reference TRBV5-4 and TRBJ2-5, reads ETGVTQSPTHLIKTRGQQVTLRCSSQSGHNTVSWYQQALGQGPQFIFQYYREEENGRGNFPPRFSGLQFPNYSSELNVNALELDDSALYLCASSSTGTSVARETQYFGPGTRLLVL.

At least ten counts were recorded for this clonotype. The chain combines TRBV4-1 with TRBJ1-6; no clear D gene. CDR1 and CDR2 (germline): MGHRA, YSYEKL. The V end was cut by 0 bases, the J end by 10 bases, with 19 bases between. This CDR3 has 17 residues. The CDR3: CASSQEGSRPSESPLHF. Here the CDR3 DNA reads TGCGCCAGCAGCCAAGAAGGGAGCAGGCCCTCAGAGTCACCCCTCCACTTT.

Many counts were recorded for this clonotype. The CDR3, as DNA: TGTGCCACAAGGAGGCGGGGGACAGGCAATCAGCCCCAGCATTTT. Its translation is CATRRRGTGNQPQHF. The V gene is TRBV27, the J gene TRBJ1-5; TRBD1 aligns across 7 bases. This CDR3 comprises 15 residues. The junction had 11 bases not matched to a gene; V was cut back by 10 bases and J by 2 bases. The germline V gene encodes CDR1 MNHEY and CDR2 SMNVEV (reference sequence).

The V call is TRBV5-8, the J call TRBJ2-3, with a weak D call TRBD1 (6 bases). Germline CDR1 is SGHTS and CDR2 is YDEGEE. V shed 0 bases and J shed 5 bases, with 10 bases lying between them. There are 14 residues in the CDR3. DNA of the CDR3: TGTGCCAGCAGCTTGGACAGGGCCGAAGATACGCAGTATTTT. It yields the protein CASSLDRAEDTQYF.

This clonotype was detected many times. The chain recombines TRBV27 with TRBJ1-1; no clear D gene. The CDR3 length is 13 residues. Germline CDR1 MNHEY, CDR2 SMNVEV (reference sequence). V was cut by 1 base and J by 6 bases, with 9 bases left in between. The CDR3 region has the DNA TGTGCCAGCAGTTTATTGGACGGGTCTGAAGCTTTCTTT. Protein sequence: CASSLLDGSEAFF.

This clonotype was seen ten or more times. This rearrangement joins TRBV28 to TRBJ1-1; D not certain. V was shortened by 3 bases and J by 3 bases, with 5 bases between the two germline ends. CDR3 length: 12 residues. Germline CDR1 MDHEN, CDR2 SYDVKM. CDR3: CASSLQYTEAFF. The CDR3 DNA reads TGTGCCAGCAGTTTGCAATACACTGAAGCTTTCTTT.

This clonotype was found many times. This chain joins TRBV5-6 and TRBJ2-5, with 12 bases fitting TRBD2. Per the germline V gene, CDR1 is SGHDT and CDR2 is YYEEEE. This CDR3 region has 14 residues. V shed 4 bases, J shed 5 bases, and the junction held 3 bases outside the gene matches. The CDR3 loop is CASSPTSGGETQYF. CDR3 sequence (DNA): TGTGCCAGCAGCCCGACTAGCGGGGGTGAGACCCAGTACTTC.

The chain is built from TRBV2 and TRBJ1-5, with D perhaps TRBD1 (5 bases). This CDR3 spans 14 amino acids. Germline V gene data show CDR1 as SNHLY and CDR2 as FYNNEI. V was pared by 4 bases and J by 3 bases, with 10 bases between. Written as DNA, the CDR3 is TGTGCCAGCAGTGTCGGGACCGACAATCAGCCCCAGCATTTT. It codes for CASSVGTDNQPQHF.

This clonotype has at least ten counts. This chain joins TRBV29-1 and TRBJ1-2; 12 bases agree with TRBD1. V shed 7 bases, J shed 6 bases, and the junction held 6 bases outside the gene matches. CDR3 length: 13 residues. Germline V lookup: CDR1 SQVTM, CDR2 ANQGSEA. CDR3 in DNA: TGCAGCGCCAGGGACAGGGGGCGCGATGGCTACACCTTC. Encoded protein: CSARDRGRDGYTF. Combining the CDR3 with reference TRBV29-1 and TRBJ1-2 gives the whole variable domain SAVISQKPSRDICQRGTSLTIQCQVDSQVTMMFWYRQQPGQSLTLIATANQGSEATYESGFVIDKFPISRPNLTFSTLTVSNMSPEDSSIYLCSARDRGRDGYTFGSGTRLTVV.

V and J are TRBV6-6 and TRBJ1-1; D might be TRBD1 (6 bases). The CDR3 is 15 amino acids. The V end lost 2 bases, the J end lost 7 bases, and 17 bases lay between the germline ends. The germline V gene encodes CDR1 MNHNY and CDR2 SVGAGI (reference sequence). The CDR3 bases are TGTGCCAGCAGTTACGGCTCTGCAGGGGCGAATGAAGCTTTCTTT. This codes for CASSYGSAGANEAFF.

At least ten counts were recorded for this clonotype. The chain is built from TRBV5-1 and TRBJ2-5, with a tentative D call TRBD2 (7 bases). Trimming shortened V by 1 base and J by 3 bases, and 13 bases separated the two germline ends. This CDR3 spans 15 amino acids. The germline V gene has CDR1 SGHRS and CDR2 YFSETQ. The CDR3 DNA reads as TGCGCCAGCAGCTTGTCGGGGGGCGAAGAAGAGACCCAGTACTTC. Protein: CASSLSGGEEETQYF. The full variable domain, rest sourced from reference TRBV5-1 and TRBJ2-5, is KAGVTQTPRYLIKTRGQQVTLSCSPISGHRSVSWYQQTPGQGLQFLFEYFSETQRNKGNFPGRFSGRQFSNSRSEMNVSTLELGDSALYLCASSLSGGEEETQYFGPGTRLLVL.

This clonotype was observed many times. The J gene is TRBJ1-1, the V gene TRBV5-1; 8 bases line up with TRBD1. CDR1 and CDR2 (germline): SGHRS, YFSETQ. V trimming: 3 bases; J trimming: 5 bases; junction bases outside the gene matches: 6. There are 14 residues in the CDR3. Written as DNA, the CDR3 is TGCGCCAGCAGCTCCGGACAGGGAGGGACTGAAGCTTTCTTT. Protein: CASSSGQGGTEAFF.

The chain is built from TRBV27 and TRBJ1-4; D possibly corresponds to TRBD1 (5 bases). CDR1 MNHEY and CDR2 SMNVEV come from the germline V gene (reference sequence). CDR3 length equals 14 residues. V lost 6 bases and J lost 0, with 8 bases in between. The CDR3 sequence is CASRRQSTNEKLFF. CDR3 coding DNA: TGTGCCAGCAGGCGACAGTCAACTAATGAAAAACTGTTTTTT.

This clonotype was detected ten times or more. This chain links TRBV12-3 or TRBV12-4 with TRBJ1-2, with D tentatively TRBD1 (6 bases). CDR3 length: 14 amino acids. With 1 base removed from V and 0 bases from J, the gap between germline ends came to 6 bases. The CDR3 nucleotides read TGTGCCAGCAGTTTAGAGGGGGCTAACTATGGCTACACCTTC. This gives the protein CASSLEGANYGYTF.

This clonotype occurred a few times. This chain connects TRBV5-1 to TRBJ1-4, with 9 bases lining up with TRBD1. Germline loops: CDR1 SGHRS, CDR2 YFSETQ. V shed 4 bases, J shed 8 bases, and the junction held 15 bases outside the gene matches. This CDR3 has 17 amino acids. The CDR3 DNA is TGCGCCAGCAGCCCCGCCGGGACAGGGAGTGGAGAAGAAAAACTGTTTTTT. Protein product: CASSPAGTGSGEEKLFF.

This rearrangement joins TRBV5-5 to TRBJ2-5, with TRBD2 matching over 8 bases. Trimming cost V 4 bases and J 5 bases; bases outside gene matches: 7. Germline CDR1 SGHKS, CDR2 YYEKEE (reference sequence). The CDR3 has 14 residues. The CDR3 bases are TGTGCCAGCAGCCCTTATACTAGCGGCGAGACCCAGTACTTC. Amino acid sequence: CASSPYTSGETQYF.

This sequence joins TRBV4-2 and TRBJ2-1, with D unresolved. V was cut by 1 base and J by 8 bases, with 15 bases left in between. Germline CDR1 reads LGHNA; CDR2 reads YNFKEQ. This CDR3 contains 15 residues. CDR3 in DNA: TGTGCCAGCAGCCAAGTTAAGGTCTATAGGGATGAGCAGTTCTTC. Amino acids: CASSQVKVYRDEQFF.

The J gene is TRBJ2-2, the V gene TRBV18; D may be TRBD1 (5 bases). This CDR3 region has 15 residues. Deletions cut 6 bases from V and 5 bases from J, with 16 bases between. Germline CDR1 KGHSH, CDR2 LQKENI. The DNA for the CDR3 is TGTGCCAGCTCCGACATCGCCGCAGGGACCGGGGAGCTGTTTTTT. This encodes CASSDIAAGTGELFF.